The rows below give T cell receptor beta chains drawn from one sample of a study of graft-versus-host responses after intestinal transplantation. Profiling relied on immunoSEQ multiplex PCR, and the TCRdb table lists in-frame clones only, not all of them. The table lists 15,000 to 20,000 clones, roughly 82% of them singletons. The material sequenced was PBMCs, taken 14 days after transplant. These receptors were collected from a human patient who received an intestinal transplant, so some T cells may come from the graft donor. Each CDR3 is given with its conserved first and last residue. D genes are given only for firm matches. The size of a clone is reported for some rows only, either as once, few or many, or as a class for expanded clones.

v_call	clone_size	d_call	j_call	cdr3_nt	cdr3_aa
TRBV9	NA	TRBD2	TRBJ2-3	TGTGCCAGCAGGACTAGCGGGGATACGCAGTATTTT	CASRTSGDTQYF
TRBV27	NA	NA	TRBJ2-6	TGTGCCAGTACTGGTGGGAGTGCTCCCTCTGGGGCCAACGTCCTGACTTTC	CASTGGSAPSGANVLTF
TRBV7-3	NA	NA	TRBJ2-3	TGTGCCAGCAGCCCCTCCTTCACAGATACGCAGTATTTT	CASSPSFTDTQYF
TRBV5-1	NA	TRBD2	TRBJ2-3	TGCGCCAGCAGCTTAGCGGGACGCACAGATACGCAGTATTTT	CASSLAGRTDTQYF
TRBV2	NA	NA	TRBJ1-3	TGTGCCAGCAGTGTAGATTTACAGGCATCTGGAAACACCATATATTTT	CASSVDLQASGNTIYF
TRBV7-4	NA	NA	TRBJ2-7	TGTGCCAGCAGCTTCTACGAGCAGTACTTC	CASSFYEQYF
TRBV4-2	NA	TRBD2	TRBJ2-3	TGTGCCAGCAGCCATCCCCGGGAGGGACTAGCGGGAGGAAGCACAGATACGCAGTATTTT	CASSHPREGLAGGSTDTQYF
TRBV9	NA	TRBD1	TRBJ1-2	TGTGCCAGCAGCGTAGTGGGAGACAGGGCCTATGGCTACACCTTC	CASSVVGDRAYGYTF
TRBV6-5	NA	TRBD1	TRBJ2-7	TGTGCCAGCAGTTTCGGGACAGGGGCCTACGAGCAGTACTTC	CASSFGTGAYEQYF
TRBV6-1	NA	NA	TRBJ2-3	TGTGCCAGCAGTGAAGGGCGGGGGCCCACAGATACGCAGTATTTT	CASSEGRGPTDTQYF
TRBV6-4	few	TRBD1	TRBJ2-3	TGTGCCAGCAGTGGGACAGGGGGCACAGATACGCAGTATTTT	CASSGTGGTDTQYF